The T cell receptor beta chain described here comes from a study of human T cells and chemical hapten exposure. The time point was: patch test 3, about 24 weeks after DPC sensitization. Treatment denoted: therapeutic diphenylcyclopropenone sensitization with weekly scalp DPC. The CDR3 runs to 14 residues. Per germline, CDR1 SEHNR and CDR2 FQNEAQ (reference sequence). The V end lost 5 bases, the J end lost 3 bases, and 14 bases lay between the germline ends. TCRdb analysed the RACE reads with MiXCR anew, one entry per CDR3 protein. The sample contains 210,000 or so distinct CDR3 sequences, about 25% of which appear only once.

The rearrangement uses TRBV7-9 and TRBJ2-7; weak D call: TRBD2 (6 bases). The receptor was derived from a woman in her thirties or forties with alopecia areata. Some clones in this sample may be carry-over from other donors' samples. This specimen consisted of whole blood, obtained in connection with sensitization to the hapten diphenylcyclopropenone (DPC). The CDR3 protein is CASSPRRADYEQYF. CDR3 nucleotides: TGTGCCAGCAGCCCCAGGAGGGCAGACTACGAGCAGTACTTC.